This T cell receptor (beta chain) was sequenced for a study of shared clonotypes between healthy human individuals. Across the whole study: Each donor's CD4 naive and CD4 memory cells filled three plates apiece, CD8 naive two, and CD8 memory one.

General study findings and limits: Around 5% was the fraction of naive CD4 clonotypes found shared across several donors.

The authors divided CD4+ cells into CD45RA+ naive and CD45RA-negative memory subsets. Some clones are missing from TCRdb's copy, which holds only in-frame ones; the method was immunoSEQ multiplex PCR. In the table there are 2 million to 3 million clones, approximately 94% of which are singletons. On this clone itself: Antigen specificity is unknown.

CDR1 and CDR2 (germline): SGDLS, YYNGEE. The V end was cut by 3 bases, the J end by 1 base, with 11 bases between. The CDR3 is 14 amino acids. Sequencing used naive CD4+ T cells from PBMCs. Stated subset: CD45RA+ positively selected. The sequence came from a man aged 18 to 35 in good health. Some clones in this sample may be carry-over from other donors' samples. J is TRBJ2-7 and V is TRBV9; possibly TRBD1 for D (6 bases). Written as DNA, the CDR3 is TGTGCCAGCAGCGCAGGGGCTCGGTCCTACGAGCAGTACTTC. As protein: CASSAGARSYEQYF.